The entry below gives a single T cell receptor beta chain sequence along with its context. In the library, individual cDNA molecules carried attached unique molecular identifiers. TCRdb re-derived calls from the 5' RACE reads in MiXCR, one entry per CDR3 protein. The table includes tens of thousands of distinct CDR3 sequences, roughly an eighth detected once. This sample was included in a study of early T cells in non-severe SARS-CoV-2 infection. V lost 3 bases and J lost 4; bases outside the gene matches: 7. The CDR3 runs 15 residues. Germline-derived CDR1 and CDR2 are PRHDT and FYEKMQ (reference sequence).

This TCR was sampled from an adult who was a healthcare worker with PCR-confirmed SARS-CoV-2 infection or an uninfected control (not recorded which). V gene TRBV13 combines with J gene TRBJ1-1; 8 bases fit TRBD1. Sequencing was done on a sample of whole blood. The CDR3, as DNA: TGTGCCAGCAGCTTTTACAGGGGGGGGACCACTGAAGCTTTCTTT. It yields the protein CASSFYRGGTTEAFF.